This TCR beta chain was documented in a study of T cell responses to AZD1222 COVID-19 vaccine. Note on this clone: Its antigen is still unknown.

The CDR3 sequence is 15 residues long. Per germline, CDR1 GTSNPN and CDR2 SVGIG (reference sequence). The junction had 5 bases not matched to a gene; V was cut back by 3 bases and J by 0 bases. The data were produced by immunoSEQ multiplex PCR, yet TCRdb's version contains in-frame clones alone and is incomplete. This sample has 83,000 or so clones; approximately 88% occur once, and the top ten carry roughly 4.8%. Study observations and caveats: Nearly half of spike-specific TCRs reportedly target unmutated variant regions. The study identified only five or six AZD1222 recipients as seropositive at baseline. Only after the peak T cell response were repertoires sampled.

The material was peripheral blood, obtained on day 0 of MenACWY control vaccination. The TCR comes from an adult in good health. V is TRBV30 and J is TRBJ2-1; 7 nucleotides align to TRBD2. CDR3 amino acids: CAWSRLADSYNEQFF. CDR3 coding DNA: TGTGCCTGGAGCCGGCTAGCGGACTCCTACAATGAGCAGTTCTTC.